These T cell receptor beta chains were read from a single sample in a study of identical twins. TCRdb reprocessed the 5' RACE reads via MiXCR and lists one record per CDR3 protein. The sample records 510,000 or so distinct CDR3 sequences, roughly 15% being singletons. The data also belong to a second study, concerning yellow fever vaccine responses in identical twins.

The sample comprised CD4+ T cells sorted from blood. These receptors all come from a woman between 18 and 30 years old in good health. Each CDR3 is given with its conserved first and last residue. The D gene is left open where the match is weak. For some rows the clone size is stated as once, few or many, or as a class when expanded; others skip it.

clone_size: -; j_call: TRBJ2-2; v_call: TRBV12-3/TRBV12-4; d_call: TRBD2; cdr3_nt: TGTGCCAGCAGACCTACTAGCGGGAAAGGCGGGGAGCTGTTTTTT; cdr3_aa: CASRPTSGKGGELFF
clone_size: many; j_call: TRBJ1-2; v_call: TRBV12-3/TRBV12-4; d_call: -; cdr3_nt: TGTGCCAGCAGTTCAGGCCTTTTGGGGACCTATGGCTACACCTTC; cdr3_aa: CASSSGLLGTYGYTF
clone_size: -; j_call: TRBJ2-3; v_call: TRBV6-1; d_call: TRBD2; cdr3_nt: TGTGCCAGCACCAAATCAGCGGGGGGGCAGCGTACGCAGTATTTT; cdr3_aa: CASTKSAGGQRTQYF
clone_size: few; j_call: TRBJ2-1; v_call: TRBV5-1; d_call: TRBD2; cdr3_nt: TGCGCCAGCAGCAAGGACCCCGGGACTAGCGGACCTCGCAATGAGCAGTTCTTC; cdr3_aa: CASSKDPGTSGPRNEQFF
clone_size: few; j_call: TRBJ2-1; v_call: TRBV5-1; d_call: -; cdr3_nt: TGCGCCAGCCATAAGGGTAGCGGTACCTCTTTTAAGGGCAATGAGCAGTTCTTC; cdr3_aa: CASHKGSGTSFKGNEQFF
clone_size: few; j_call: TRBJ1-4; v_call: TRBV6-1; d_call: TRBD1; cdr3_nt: TGTGCCAGCAGCCTGGACAGGGTAGGGGAAAAACTGTTTTTT; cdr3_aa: CASSLDRVGEKLFF
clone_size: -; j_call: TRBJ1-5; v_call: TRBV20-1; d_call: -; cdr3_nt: TGCAGTGCTAGAGATCTCGAGGGGAATCAGCCCCAGCATTTT; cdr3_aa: CSARDLEGNQPQHF
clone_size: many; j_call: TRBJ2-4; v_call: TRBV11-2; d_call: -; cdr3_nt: TGTGCCAGCAGCTCAGAAGACTTAGCCAAAAACATTCAGTACTTC; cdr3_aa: CASSSEDLAKNIQYF
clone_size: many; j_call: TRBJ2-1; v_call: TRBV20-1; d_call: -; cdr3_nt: TGCAGTGCTAGAGGTGGGCCGGCATACAATGAGCAGTTCTTC; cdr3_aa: CSARGGPAYNEQFF
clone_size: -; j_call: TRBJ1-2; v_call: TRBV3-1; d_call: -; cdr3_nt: TGTGCCAGCAGCGAGGACTCCTATGGCTACACCTTC; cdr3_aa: CASSEDSYGYTF
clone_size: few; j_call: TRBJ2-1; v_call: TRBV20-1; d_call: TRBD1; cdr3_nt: TGCAGTGCTAGTCTGTTCGGGCAGGGGGTAAACAATGAGCAGTTCTTC; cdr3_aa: CSASLFGQGVNNEQFF
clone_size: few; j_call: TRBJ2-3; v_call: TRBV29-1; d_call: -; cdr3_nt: TGCAGCGTCCCGGCACAGCCTCCTGATACGCAGTATTTT; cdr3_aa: CSVPAQPPDTQYF
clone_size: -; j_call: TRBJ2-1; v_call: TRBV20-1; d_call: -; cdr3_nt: TGCAGTGCTTCTGGGCTAAATGAGCAGTTCTTC; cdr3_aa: CSASGLNEQFF
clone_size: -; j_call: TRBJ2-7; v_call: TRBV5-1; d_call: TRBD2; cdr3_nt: TGCGCCAGCAGCGAGTCTAGCGGCCTGAGCTCCTACGAGCAGTACTTC; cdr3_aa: CASSESSGLSSYEQYF
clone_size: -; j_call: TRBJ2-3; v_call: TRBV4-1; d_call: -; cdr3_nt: TGCGCCAGCAGCCTCACACGGGGCACAGATACGCAGTATTTT; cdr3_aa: CASSLTRGTDTQYF
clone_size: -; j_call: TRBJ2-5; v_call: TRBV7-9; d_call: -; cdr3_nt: TGTGCCAGCAGCTTATCCCATGTGGAGACCCAGTACTTC; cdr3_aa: CASSLSHVETQYF
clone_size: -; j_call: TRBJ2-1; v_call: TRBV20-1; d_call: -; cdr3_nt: TGCAGTGCTCACCGGGAGAACAATGAGCAGTTCTTC; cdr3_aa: CSAHRENNEQFF
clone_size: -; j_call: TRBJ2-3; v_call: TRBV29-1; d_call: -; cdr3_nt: TGCAGCGTTGCCGCAGGGTTGGGCACAGATACGCAGTATTTT; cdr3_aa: CSVAAGLGTDTQYF
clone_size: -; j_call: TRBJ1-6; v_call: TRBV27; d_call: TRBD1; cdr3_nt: TGTGCCAGCGGACCGGGACAGGTTTCTAATTCACCCCTCCACTTT; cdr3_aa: CASGPGQVSNSPLHF
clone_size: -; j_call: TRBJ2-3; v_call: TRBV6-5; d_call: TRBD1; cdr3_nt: TGTGCCAGCAGTCGACAGGGCGCGCAGTATTTT; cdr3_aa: CASSRQGAQYF
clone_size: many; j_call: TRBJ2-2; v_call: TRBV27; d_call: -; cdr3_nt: TGTGCCAGCAGTCCCCGACAGGTCCCCGGGGAGCTGTTTTTT; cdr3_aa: CASSPRQVPGELFF
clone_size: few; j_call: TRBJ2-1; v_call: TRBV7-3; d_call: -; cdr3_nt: TGTGCCAGCAGCTTAACGGCGGGCCGCTACAATGAGCAGTTCTTC; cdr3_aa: CASSLTAGRYNEQFF
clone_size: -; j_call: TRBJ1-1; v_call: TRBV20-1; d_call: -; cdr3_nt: TGCAGTGCTAGAGACCCCGTTAGCACTGAAGCTTTCTTT; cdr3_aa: CSARDPVSTEAFF
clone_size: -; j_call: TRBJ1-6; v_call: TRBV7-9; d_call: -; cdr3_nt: TGTGCCAGCAGCTTAAGTGGGGCAGGGAATTCACCCCTCCACTTT; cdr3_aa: CASSLSGAGNSPLHF
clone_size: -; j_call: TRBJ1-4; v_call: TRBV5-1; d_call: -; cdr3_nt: TGCGCCAGCAGCTCGGGGGAGGCTAATGAAAAACTGTTTTTT; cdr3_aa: CASSSGEANEKLFF
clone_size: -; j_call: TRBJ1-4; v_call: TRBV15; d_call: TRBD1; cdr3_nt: TGTGCCACCAGAAAGGGGTCCCGGGACAGAATAATTAATGAAAAACTGTTTTTT; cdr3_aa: CATRKGSRDRIINEKLFF
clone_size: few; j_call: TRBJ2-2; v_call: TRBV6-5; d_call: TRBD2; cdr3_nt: TGTGCCAGCAGTTCTAGCGGGAGAGGGAACACCGGGGAGCTGTTTTTT; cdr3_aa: CASSSSGRGNTGELFF
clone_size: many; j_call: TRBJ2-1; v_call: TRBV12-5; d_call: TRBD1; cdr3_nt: TGTGCTAGTGGTCTACCAGGGACAGGGTGGGGCAATGAGCAGTTCTTC; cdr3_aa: CASGLPGTGWGNEQFF
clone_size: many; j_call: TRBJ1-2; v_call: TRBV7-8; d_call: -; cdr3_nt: TGTGCCAGCAGCTTGGGGAGTGGTGGCGGCTACACCTTC; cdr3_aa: CASSLGSGGGYTF
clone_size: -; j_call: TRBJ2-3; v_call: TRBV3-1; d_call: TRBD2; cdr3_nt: TGTGCCAGCAGCCAAGATCTTAGCGGGGGAACAGATACGCAGTATTTT; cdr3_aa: CASSQDLSGGTDTQYF
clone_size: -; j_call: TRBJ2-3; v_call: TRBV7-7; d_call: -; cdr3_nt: TGTGCCAGCAGCTCCGTAGGGACAGATACGCAGTATTTT; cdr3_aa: CASSSVGTDTQYF
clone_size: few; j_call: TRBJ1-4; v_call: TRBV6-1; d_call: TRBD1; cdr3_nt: TGTGCCAGCAGACAAGGGGGACAGGCCAATAATGAAAAACTGTTTTTT; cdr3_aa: CASRQGGQANNEKLFF
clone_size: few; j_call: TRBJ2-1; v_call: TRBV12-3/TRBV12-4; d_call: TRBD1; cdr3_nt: TGTGCCAGCAGGGAACGAGGGGGCATCGGAGTTGAGCAGTTCTTC; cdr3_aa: CASRERGGIGVEQFF
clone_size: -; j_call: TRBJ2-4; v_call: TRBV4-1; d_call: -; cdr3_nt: TGCGCCAGCAGCTATGCGGGACAGCAAAACATTCAGTACTTC; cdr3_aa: CASSYAGQQNIQYF
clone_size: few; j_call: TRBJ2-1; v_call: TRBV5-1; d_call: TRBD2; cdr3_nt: TGCGCCAGCAGCCCGCAAACTAGCGAATTATACAATGAGCAGTTCTTC; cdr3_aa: CASSPQTSELYNEQFF
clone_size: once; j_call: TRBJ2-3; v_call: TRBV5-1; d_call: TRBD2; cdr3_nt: TGCGCCAGCATGCTAGCGGGGGGCTTCAGGGATACGCAGTATTTT; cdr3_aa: CASMLAGGFRDTQYF
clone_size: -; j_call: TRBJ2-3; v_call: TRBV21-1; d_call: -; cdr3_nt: TGTGCCAGCAGCAAAAGGGGGGGCCCAGATACGCAGTATTTT; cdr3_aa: CASSKRGGPDTQYF